A selection of T cell receptor beta chains follows, all from one sample in a study of blood T cell repertoires in COVID-19. Clones were sequenced by immunoSEQ multiplex PCR, and TCRdb holds only the in-frame ones, with some missing. The data contain some 80,000 clones, about 86% of them seen just once; the ten biggest clones take up 22%. Material: peripheral blood. The receptors originated from a woman of 80 years or more in a cohort sampled during active or convalescent COVID-19. CDR3s include the opening cysteine and the closing phenylalanine or tryptophan. The D gene is left open where the match is weak.

>-|TRBV15
CATSREDSGNINEAFF
>-|TRBV19
CASSTGGNTGELFF
>-|TRBV20-1
CSALGGETQYF
>-|TRBV15
CATSRGRQGGQPQHF
>-|TRBV9
CASSQHGGGVGEKLFF
>TRBD2|TRBV24-1
CATSDSTGTSGSIQYF
>-|TRBV10-3
CAISELHGGYEQYF
>-|TRBV5-1
CASSSSGNSYNEQFF
>-|TRBV3-1/TRBV3-2
CASSQGHGFGYTF
>-|TRBV27
CASSLLARPYNEQFF
>TRBD1|TRBV19
CASSTRTGYTEAFF
>TRBD2|TRBV5-1
CASSFLLAGNYNEQFF
>-|TRBV21-1
CASSKRRSQPQHF
>-|TRBV5-5
CASSTHPRGGMGYGYTF
>TRBD1|TRBV4-1
CASSQADRGSGNTIYF
>-|TRBV2
CASTWEAGANVLTF
>TRBD2|TRBV29-1
CSVEWVGSGARELFF
>TRBD1|TRBV7-3
CASSLSGGGRVGTEAFF
>-|TRBV24-1
CATSDLGQNYGYTF
>-|TRBV5-6
CASSPHGPNTGELFF
>TRBD2|TRBV4-1
CASSQAGLVDTGELFF
>-|TRBV7-3
CARATEGDGDQYF
>-|TRBV24-1
CATSDTYRDYNEQFF
>-|TRBV5-1
CASSLGGVYNEQFF
>TRBD1|TRBV28
CASSLALQTGGTGELFF
>TRBD1|TRBV6-5
CASIRDRGTQPQHF
>TRBD1|TRBV2
CASSYRGFQETQYF
>-|TRBV19
CASTNFGRGRYGYTF
>TRBD1|TRBV18
CASSPYGTGHGEAFF
>-|TRBV19
CASRATDKNEKLFF
>TRBD1|TRBV5-1
CASSDTGGTTEAFF
>TRBD2|TRBV19
CASSQRLAGGFRNEQFF
>TRBD2|TRBV3-1/TRBV3-2
CASSPGLAGEETQYF
>-|TRBV5-1
CASSLGDFNEKLFF
>-|TRBV2
CASSYAEDSNQPQHF
>-|TRBV21-1
CASRGGSSTDTQYF
>-|TRBV19
CASSTEGTEAFF
>TRBD2|TRBV7-3
CASSLAGGIDTQYF
>-|TRBV14
CASSQAPVLDEQYF
>-|TRBV30
CAWGTTGWVGDTQYF
>TRBD1|TRBV18
CASSPGQGDGYTF
>TRBD1|TRBV27
CASSFQGVETEAFF
>-|TRBV6-6
CASSYMEANGYTF
>-|TRBV10-1
CASSAGDRGAFF
>-|TRBV21-1
CASSKDSTGSNYGYTF
>-|TRBV18
CASSPGSDRVPNSPLHF
>TRBD1|TRBV19
CASSPGQAPFYGYTF
>-|TRBV28
CASSSGGGRNQPQHF
>TRBD1|TRBV28
CASRYRGRNTEAFF